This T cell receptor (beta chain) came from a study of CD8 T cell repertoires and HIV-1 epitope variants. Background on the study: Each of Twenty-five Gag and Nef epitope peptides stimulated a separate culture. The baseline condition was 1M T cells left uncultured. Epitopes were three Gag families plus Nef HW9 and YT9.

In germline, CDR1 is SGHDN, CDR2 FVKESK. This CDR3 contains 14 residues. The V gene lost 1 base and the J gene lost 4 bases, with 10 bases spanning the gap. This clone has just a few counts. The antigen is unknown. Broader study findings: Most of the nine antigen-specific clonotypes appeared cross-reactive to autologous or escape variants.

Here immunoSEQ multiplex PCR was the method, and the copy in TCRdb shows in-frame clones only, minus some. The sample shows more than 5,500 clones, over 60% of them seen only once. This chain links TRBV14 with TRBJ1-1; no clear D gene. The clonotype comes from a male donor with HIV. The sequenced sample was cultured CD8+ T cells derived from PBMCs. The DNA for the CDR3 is TGTGCCAGCAGCCAAGTTGAAGCGGGCACTGAAGCTTTCTTT. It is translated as CASSQVEAGTEAFF.